This T cell receptor beta chain appears in the sequencing data of a study of identical twins. Overall study findings and caveats: Cord blood's abundant beta clonotypes had fewer insertions, unlike memory repertoires. Without tracking the same donors, conclusions rested on cross-sectional statistical analysis.

A note on this clonotype: Its antigen is unknown.

From germline, CDR1 is SNHLY and CDR2 FYNNEI. V shed 4 bases, J shed 6 bases, and the junction held 14 bases outside the gene matches. This CDR3 comprises 17 residues. With template switching, a universal primer site was added, and the cDNA carried unique molecular identifiers. MiXCR was run by TCRdb on the 5' RACE reads, yielding one entry per CDR3 protein. The data contain roughly 200,000 distinct CDR3 sequences, roughly 7.5% of them seen just once; the ten biggest clones take up around 1.8%. This same sample was also part of a study on yellow fever vaccine responses in identical twins. This second study says: Reportedly, the response of twins' T cells to the vaccine seemed partly convergent, partly personalized.

The sequence was obtained from a woman younger than 30 in good health. The sample taken for sequencing was memory (CD45RO+) T cells sorted from blood. The chain has TRBV2 and TRBJ2-1, with 8 positions matching TRBD1. CDR3 loop: CASSAGTGNTRFNEQFF. The CDR3 region has the DNA TGTGCCAGCAGTGCGGGGACAGGTAATACGCGATTCAATGAGCAGTTCTTC.